This T cell receptor beta chain was sequenced during a study of T cell responses to AZD1222 COVID-19 vaccine. A word on this clone: The antigen remains unidentified.

Whole-study findings and limits: Donors, mostly white British, included more females; clonal diversity was possibly underestimated.

The data were produced by immunoSEQ multiplex PCR, yet TCRdb's version contains in-frame clones alone and is incomplete. The sample lists around 150,000 clones; 90% were seen once. Sequencing was performed on peripheral blood, taken 28 days after the second AZD1222 dose. The clonotype was recovered from an adult who received the AZD1222 COVID-19 vaccine.

CDR3: CASSPDRGLTEAFF. DNA of the CDR3: TGCGCCAGCAGCCCGGACAGGGGGCTAACTGAAGCTTTCTTT. V gene TRBV5-1 combines with J gene TRBJ1-1; TRBD1 matches 11 bases. The CDR3 spans 14 residues. Per germline, CDR1 SGHRS and CDR2 YFSETQ. V lost 4 bases to trimming and J lost 5 bases; unmatched junction nucleotides: 4. The full variable domain, completed using reference TRBV5-1 and TRBJ1-1, is KAGVTQTPRYLIKTRGQQVTLSCSPISGHRSVSWYQQTPGQGLQFLFEYFSETQRNKGNFPGRFSGRQFSNSRSEMNVSTLELGDSALYLCASSPDRGLTEAFFGQGTRLTVV.